This is a list of T cell receptor beta chains from one sample in a study of Ad26.COV2.S vaccination and SARS-CoV-2 variants. Sequencing used immunoSEQ multiplex PCR; TCRdb keeps in-frame clones, though not all of them. The sample lists more than 300,000 clones; about 89% were seen once. Here the sequenced sample was peripheral blood, taken in a trial of Ad26.COV2.S vaccine versus placebo. These receptors came from a person between 18 and 59 years old who received the Ad26.COV2.S COVID-19 vaccine or a placebo. CDR3s include the opening cysteine and the closing phenylalanine or tryptophan. Each record gives: J gene, D gene, clone size, V gene, CDR3 protein, CDR3 DNA. The D gene is left open where the match is weak. The size entry is marked missing in some rows and otherwise reads once, few, many or a size class.

TRBJ2-2 TRBD1 - TRBV11-1 CASSFRQGSGTGELFF TGTGCCAGCAGCTTCCGACAGGGGTCGGGCACCGGGGAGCTGTTTTTT
TRBJ2-1 TRBD1 - TRBV23-1 CASSLEAGGIKAYNEQFF TGCGCCAGCAGTCTCGAGGCAGGGGGAATCAAAGCCTACAATGAGCAGTTCTTC
TRBJ1-1 - - TRBV9 CASSVEGNTEAFF TGTGCCAGCAGCGTAGAGGGAAACACTGAAGCTTTCTTT
TRBJ1-1 - - TRBV20-1 CSARWNTEAFF TGCAGTGCTAGGTGGAACACTGAAGCTTTCTTT
TRBJ2-7 - - TRBV7-9 CASSLGGTTYEQYF TGTGCCAGCAGCCTCGGGGGAACGACCTACGAGCAGTACTTC
TRBJ1-6 - - TRBV5-5 CASSPFSPGLNSPLHF TGTGCCAGCAGCCCTTTCTCACCGGGGCTGAATTCACCCCTCCACTTT
TRBJ1-1 - - TRBV9 CASSVVDGEAFF TGTGCCAGCAGCGTAGTAGACGGGGAAGCTTTCTTT
TRBJ2-5 - - TRBV15 CATSSRSRGETQYF TGTGCCACCAGCAGTAGAAGCAGGGGAGAGACCCAGTACTTC
TRBJ1-1 - - TRBV28 CASSSPGQENTEAFF TGTGCCAGCAGCTCCCCGGGACAAGAGAACACTGAAGCTTTCTTT
TRBJ2-2 TRBD1 - TRBV29-1 CSVTGANTGELFF TGCAGCGTGACAGGGGCGAACACCGGGGAGCTGTTTTTT
TRBJ2-2 TRBD2 - TRBV10-2 CASGGGTNTGELFF TGCGCCAGCGGGGGGGGGACGAACACCGGGGAGCTGTTTTTT
TRBJ2-5 - once TRBV5-6 CASSLWGGETQYF TGTGCCAGCAGCTTGTGGGGTGGAGAGACCCAGTACTTC
TRBJ1-3 - - TRBV14 CASSRARGSGNTIYF TGTGCCAGCAGCCGAGCCCGGGGCTCTGGAAACACCATATATTTT
TRBJ2-7 - - TRBV19 CASIKTLSGLSYEQYF TGTGCCAGTATTAAGACACTGTCGGGACTGAGCTACGAGCAGTACTTC
TRBJ1-5 - - TRBV2 CASSDVGTVNQPQHF TGTGCCAGCAGCGACGTGGGGACGGTGAATCAGCCCCAGCATTTT
TRBJ1-4 TRBD1 - TRBV28 CASSLGGQGNEKLFF TGTGCCAGCAGTTTAGGGGGACAGGGGAATGAAAAACTGTTTTTT
TRBJ1-5 TRBD1 - TRBV5-8 CASSLALTSRDRGQPQHF TGTGCCAGCAGCTTGGCCCTAACGAGTAGGGACAGGGGTCAGCCCCAGCATTTT
TRBJ1-2 - - TRBV7-9 CASSLEQGRNNYGYTF TGTGCCAGCAGCTTGGAGCAGGGTCGCAATAACTATGGCTACACCTTC
TRBJ1-1 - many TRBV6-1 CASSEPGYRAFF TGTGCCAGCAGTGAACCAGGGTATAGAGCTTTCTTT
TRBJ2-7 TRBD2 - TRBV4-2 CASSQDLGGGYEQYF TGTGCCAGCAGCCAAGATCTGGGCGGGGGATACGAGCAGTACTTC
TRBJ2-3 TRBD2 - TRBV6-5 CASTPLLAGDTQYF TGTGCCAGCACCCCCCTACTAGCGGGAGATACGCAGTATTTT
TRBJ1-3 TRBD1 - TRBV5-5 CASSPLGQANTIYF TGTGCCAGCAGCCCCCTGGGACAGGCAAACACCATATATTTT
TRBJ1-1 TRBD1 - TRBV27 CASSGDRVNTEAFF TGTGCCAGCAGCGGGGACAGGGTGAACACTGAAGCTTTCTTT
TRBJ2-5 - once TRBV24-1 CATSDGYQETQYF TGTGCCACCAGTGATGGATACCAAGAGACCCAGTACTTC
TRBJ1-5 - - TRBV6-2/TRBV6-3 CASSPFRGPGTDQPQHF TGTGCCAGCAGTCCGTTCAGGGGCCCAGGGACCGATCAGCCCCAGCATTTT
TRBJ1-1 - many TRBV2 CASSEGGTEAFF TGTGCCAGCAGTGAGGGGGGGACTGAAGCTTTCTTT
TRBJ1-2 - - TRBV6-5 CASSLTWGRDYGYTF TGTGCCAGCAGCCTAACGTGGGGGCGCGACTATGGCTACACCTTC
TRBJ1-2 TRBD1 - TRBV10-1 CASSEILGTAPRVNYGYTF TGCGCCAGCAGTGAAATACTAGGGACAGCACCACGTGTTAACTATGGCTACACCTTC
TRBJ1-5 TRBD1 few TRBV19 CASSKGQVSNQPQHF TGTGCCAGTAGTAAGGGACAGGTAAGCAATCAGCCCCAGCATTTT
TRBJ2-3 TRBD2 - TRBV5-1 CASSLGLAGLADTQYF TGCGCCAGCAGCTTAGGACTAGCGGGGTTGGCAGATACGCAGTATTTT
TRBJ1-2 - - TRBV9 CASSVGTLSGYGYTF TGTGCCAGCAGCGTAGGGACCCTAAGCGGCTATGGCTACACCTTC
TRBJ2-7 TRBD1 - TRBV7-9 CASSSPGTGRPYEQYF TGTGCCAGCAGCTCTCCAGGGACAGGGCGTCCCTACGAGCAGTACTTC
TRBJ1-1 - - TRBV4-2 CASSLLTDTEAFF TGTGCCAGCAGCCTACTAACGGACACTGAAGCTTTCTTT
TRBJ2-3 - - TRBV19 CASSIREKDTQYF TGTGCCAGTAGTATTAGGGAAAAAGATACGCAGTATTTT
TRBJ1-2 - - TRBV3-1/TRBV3-2 CASSQDIEGNYGYIF TGTGCCAGCAGCCAAGATATCGAGGGGAACTATGGCTACATCTTC
TRBJ1-3 TRBD1 - TRBV15 CATRSGQGSGNTIYF TGTGCCACCCGTTCGGGACAGGGCTCTGGAAACACCATATATTTT
TRBJ1-1 - - TRBV7-9 CASSLTFGTEAFF TGTGCCAGCAGTTTGACTTTCGGGACTGAAGCTTTCTTT
TRBJ2-6 - - TRBV7-3 CASSRQTSGANVLTF TGTGCCAGCAGCCGACAGACCTCTGGGGCCAACGTCCTGACTTTC
TRBJ1-3 - - TRBV7-2 CASSLGYLNTIYF TGTGCCAGCAGCTTAGGCTATTTGAACACCATATATTTT
TRBJ1-2 - - TRBV5-4 CASSLVGRGYGYTF TGTGCCAGCAGCTTGGTCGGCAGGGGCTATGGCTACACCTTC
TRBJ1-2 - - TRBV19 CASSITAGVNGYTF TGTGCCAGTAGTATAACTGCAGGGGTGAATGGCTACACCTTC
TRBJ2-3 - few TRBV19 CASSIFHGGPTDTQYF TGTGCCAGTAGTATATTTCACGGGGGCCCCACAGATACGCAGTATTTT
TRBJ1-3 - many TRBV5-5 CASSLEFRGFSGNTIYF TGTGCCAGCAGCTTGGAGTTTCGGGGATTCTCTGGAAACACCATATATTTT
TRBJ2-7 - - TRBV2 CASSEGLVPYEQYF TGTGCCAGCAGTGAAGGGCTAGTCCCCTACGAGCAGTACTTC
TRBJ1-3 - - TRBV11-2 CASSLIPSASSSGNTIYF TGTGCCAGCAGCTTAATTCCTAGCGCGTCCAGCTCTGGAAACACCATATATTTT
TRBJ2-1 - - TRBV19 CASSHRTAYNEQFF TGTGCCAGTAGCCACCGGACTGCCTACAATGAGCAGTTCTTC
TRBJ2-1 - - TRBV2 CASSVGGDEQFF TGTGCCAGCAGTGTGGGTGGGGATGAGCAGTTCTTC
TRBJ1-4 - - TRBV2 CASLGNGGLFEKLFF TGTGCCAGCCTGGGTAACGGTGGGCTTTTTGAAAAACTGTTTTTT
TRBJ2-3 - - TRBV7-6 CASSHIDTDTQYF TGTGCCAGCAGTCATATTGACACAGATACGCAGTATTTT
TRBJ2-4 - - TRBV9 CASSVASGTSDIQYF TGTGCCAGCAGCGTAGCTTCAGGGACCTCGGACATTCAGTACTTC
TRBJ2-3 TRBD2 - TRBV6-2/TRBV6-3 CASSYSTTTSEIYTDTQYF TGTGCCAGCAGTTACTCAACAACGACTAGCGAGATATACACAGATACGCAGTATTTT
TRBJ2-1 - - TRBV5-5 CASSRSANEQFF TGTGCCAGCAGCCGGTCGGCAAATGAGCAGTTCTTC
TRBJ1-1 TRBD1 - TRBV7-2 CASSSSRGNTEAFF TGTGCCAGCAGCTCATCCAGGGGGAATACTGAAGCTTTCTTT
TRBJ1-5 - - TRBV27 CASSLDRDQPQHF TGTGCCAGCAGTTTAGATAGGGATCAGCCCCAGCATTTT
TRBJ2-2 - - TRBV7-8 CASSMDRKQELFF TGTGCCAGCAGCATGGACAGAAAACAGGAGCTGTTTTTT
TRBJ1-1 - - TRBV15 CATSRVLNTEAFF TGTGCCACCAGCAGGGTTTTGAACACTGAAGCTTTCTTT
TRBJ2-1 - - TRBV9 CASSVGSGGNNEQFF TGTGCCAGCAGCGTAGGGTCAGGTGGAAACAATGAGCAGTTCTTC